These 25 T cell receptor beta chains came from one sample sequenced in a study of a mutant IDH1 vaccine in newly diagnosed glioma. Time point indicated: baseline, week 1 (first vaccination visit). Treatment in this sample: pre-vaccination baseline after standard-of-care therapy. Sequencing used immunoSEQ multiplex PCR; TCRdb keeps in-frame clones, though not all of them. This repertoire shows approximately 70,000 clones, 79% found once; its top ten account for around 8.5%. Sequenced here: PBMCs, sampled from a glioma patient treated with radiotherapy, temozolomide or both. Receptors originate from a man aged 45 to 65 with glioma.

V usage is TRBV6-6 and J usage is TRBJ2-7; D call uncertain. The germline V and J ends were trimmed by 2 bases and 3 bases, with 14 bases remaining between them. This CDR3 contains 15 residues. Germline V gives CDR1 MNHNY, CDR2 SVGAGI (reference sequence). In nucleotides, the CDR3 is TGTGCCAGCAGTTACACAACCCCCCAAGGCTACGAGCAGTACTTC. Its protein product is CASSYTTPQGYEQYF.

J is TRBJ1-1 and V is TRBV5-1; D gene unclear. The V end was cut by 4 bases, the J end by 6 bases, with 16 bases between. Germline CDR1 SGHRS, CDR2 YFSETQ. This CDR3 is built from 14 residues. CDR3 DNA sequence: TGCGCCAGCAGCCCAAGGGAGGGTAAGGCTGAAGCTTTCTTT. It specifies CASSPREGKAEAFF.

This chain uses TRBV9 with TRBJ1-2; D ambiguous. Trimming stripped 4 bases from V and 5 bases from J, with 9 bases between. Germline CDR1 is SGDLS and CDR2 is YYNGEE. The CDR3 has 12 residues. CDR3 in amino acids: CASSHGGYGYTF. In DNA form, the CDR3 reads TGTGCCAGCAGCCATGGCGGTTATGGCTACACCTTC.

The chain combines TRBV11-2 with TRBJ1-1, with D possibly matching TRBD1 (6 bases). Trimming left V 5 bases short and J 1 base short, with 20 bases between. Germline CDR1 is SGHAT and CDR2 is FQNNGV. The CDR3 has 17 amino acids. The CDR3 loop is CASSPFGGRAENTEAFF. The CDR3 nucleotides read TGTGCCAGCAGCCCCTTTGGGGGCCGGGCGGAGAACACTGAAGCTTTCTTT.

V gene TRBV2 combines with J gene TRBJ2-7; D unresolved. The CDR3 contains 13 residues. CDR1 and CDR2 from the germline V gene are SNHLY and FYNNEI. V lost 2 bases to trimming and J lost 3 bases, with 8 bases between them. CDR3 residues: CASSENRDYEQYF. DNA for the CDR3: TGTGCCAGCAGTGAAAACCGAGACTACGAGCAGTACTTC. Complete variable domain (other parts from reference TRBV2 and TRBJ2-7): EPEVTQTPSHQVTQMGQEVILRCVPISNHLYFYWYRQILGQKVEFLVSFYNNEISEKSEIFDDQFSVERPDGSNFTLKIRSTKLEDSAMYFCASSENRDYEQYFGPGTRLTVT.

The V call is TRBV4-2, the J call TRBJ1-5; D is undetermined. The CDR3 runs to 14 residues. CDR1 is LGHNA and CDR2 is YNFKEQ in the germline V gene. V lost 1 base and J lost 4, with 8 bases in between. The CDR3 DNA sequence: TGTGCCAGCAGCCAAGTGGAGCGGAATCAGCCCCAGCATTTT. Translating gives CASSQVERNQPQHF.

In its sample, this clone was seen a few times. The chain is built from TRBV10-3 and TRBJ1-1; TRBD1 might be the D (5 bases). CDR3 length: 13 residues. V was shortened by 10 bases and J by 0 bases, with 12 bases between the two germline ends. Germline V CDR1 and CDR2: ENHRY, SYGVKD. The CDR3 sequence is CATRQSMNTEAFF. Written as DNA, the CDR3 is TGTGCCACTCGACAGTCCATGAACACTGAAGCTTTCTTT.

As DNA, the CDR3 is TGTGCCAGCAGCCCCGGCAGGACTTATAATTCACCCCTCCACTTT. Its translation is CASSPGRTYNSPLHF. This sequence joins TRBV5-4 and TRBJ1-6; no clear D gene. Between the trimmed V and J ends, which lost 4 bases and 4 bases, there was a span of 12 bases. The CDR3 is made up of 15 amino acids. Germline loops: CDR1 SGHNT, CDR2 YYREEE (reference sequence).

The J gene is TRBJ1-5, the V gene TRBV10-3; tentative D call: TRBD1 (5 bases). The CDR3 is 15 amino acids. Looked up from germline, CDR1 is ENHRY and CDR2 is SYGVKD. V dropped 5 bases and J dropped 0 bases, with 11 bases sitting between them. The CDR3 is CAISPFGASNQPQHF. In DNA form, the CDR3 reads TGTGCCATCAGTCCCTTCGGGGCTAGCAATCAGCCCCAGCATTTT.

The chain employs TRBV4-1 and TRBJ2-1; 8 bases fit TRBD2. The CDR3 runs to 16 residues. Germline CDR1 reads MGHRA; CDR2 reads YSYEKL. J gave up 7 bases and V 0 bases, and 8 bases lay outside the gene matches. CDR3 nucleotides: TGCGCCAGCAGCCAAGACGGGCGGGGGGCCGGGAATGAGCAGTTCTTC. Amino acids: CASSQDGRGAGNEQFF.

The chain is built from TRBV5-8 and TRBJ2-5; D possibly matches TRBD1 or TRBD2 (6 bases each). Germline loops: CDR1 SGHTS, CDR2 YDEGEE. Deletions cut 4 bases from V and 5 bases from J, with 21 bases between. This CDR3 contains 16 residues. Here the CDR3 DNA reads TGTGCCAGCAGCCCCTTGACCGCTGGGGGGCGGGAGACCCAGTACTTC. Amino acid sequence: CASSPLTAGGRETQYF.

This clone is a singleton in its sample. The chain carries TRBV5-8 and TRBJ1-3, with no clear D. The CDR3 is 13 residues long. The ends were cut back, 4 bases at V and 10 bases at J, with 15 bases in the middle. Per germline, CDR1 SGHTS and CDR2 YDEGEE. CDR3 residues: CASSPHKGATIYF. CDR3 DNA: TGTGCCAGCAGCCCTCACAAGGGTGCGACCATATATTTT.

By proportion, this clone is medium-sized. This chain links TRBV12-5 with TRBJ1-1; TRBD1 agrees at 8 bases. The ends lost 2 bases at V and 0 bases at J; junction bases unmatched: 8. The CDR3 contains 17 residues. The germline gives CDR1 LGHNT, CDR2 FRNRAP. CDR3 in amino acids: CASGLSRQGSMNTEAFF. The CDR3 DNA follows: TGTGCTAGTGGTTTGTCGAGACAGGGGTCTATGAACACTGAAGCTTTCTTT.

The CDR3 DNA is TGTGCCAGCAGCCCTGGGGGACGTGAGCAGTTCTTC. Its translation: CASSPGGREQFF. The chain uses TRBV6-5 and TRBJ2-1; D is tentatively TRBD1 or TRBD2 (5 bases each). The CDR3 has 12 residues. V was trimmed by 6 bases and J by 9 bases, leaving 12 bases between them. In germline, CDR1 is MNHEY, CDR2 SVGAGI.

This clone was counted many times. The chain links TRBV6-5 to TRBJ1-3; D unclear. Per germline, CDR1 MNHEY and CDR2 SVGAGI. Between the trimmed V and J ends, which lost 2 bases and 4 bases, there was a span of 9 bases. The CDR3 runs 14 residues. The CDR3 DNA reads TGTGCCAGCAGTTACGGAAGGGCGGGAAACACCATATATTTT. Its protein product is CASSYGRAGNTIYF.

The chain recombines TRBV18 with TRBJ1-6, with 7 bases that match TRBD1. The germline CDR1 and CDR2 sequences are KGHSH and LQKENI. Unmatched junction bases numbered 4, after V lost 4 bases and J lost 7 bases. There are 14 residues in the CDR3. The CDR3 DNA is TGTGCCAGCTCACAGGGACAGCAAAATTCACCCCTCCACTTT. This translates into CASSQGQQNSPLHF.

This clone was recorded once. V gene TRBV7-9 combines with J gene TRBJ2-3, with 8 positions matching TRBD2. Germline lookup yields CDR1 SEHNR and CDR2 FQNEAQ (reference sequence). With 11 bases clipped from V and 6 bases from J, the junction kept 10 bases outside the gene matches. The CDR3 consists of 13 residues. CDR3 region: CAQRGSPGDTQYF. The CDR3 DNA sequence: TGTGCCCAGCGGGGGAGCCCCGGGGATACGCAGTATTTT.

V usage is TRBV28 and J usage is TRBJ2-7; 7 nucleotides align to TRBD1. J lost 1 base, V lost 3 bases, and 3 bases had no gene match. Germline CDR1 reads MDHEN; CDR2 reads SYDVKM. This CDR3 has 14 amino acids. CDR3 nucleotide sequence: TGTGCCAGCAGTTTTCTACAGGGGTCCTACGAGCAGTACTTC. Its translation is CASSFLQGSYEQYF.

This rearrangement joins TRBV27 to TRBJ1-5, with D tentatively TRBD1 (5 bases). Deletions cut 3 bases from V and 1 base from J, with 7 bases between. CDR1 and CDR2 (germline): MNHEY, SMNVEV (reference sequence). This CDR3 is built from 14 residues. CDR3 bases: TGTGCCAGCAGTTTTCAGGGAAGCAATCAGCCCCAGCATTTT. Amino acid sequence: CASSFQGSNQPQHF.

The chain joins TRBV19 to TRBJ1-1; 7 nucleotides line up with TRBD1. In germline, CDR1 is LNHDA, CDR2 SQIVND (reference sequence). This CDR3 has 15 residues. J was trimmed by 2 bases and V by 5 bases; bases with no gene match: 8. CDR3 nucleotide sequence: TGTGCCAGTAGTCCATACAGACAGGGCAACACTGAAGCTTTCTTT. This sequence encodes CASSPYRQGNTEAFF.

The chain has TRBV10-3 and TRBJ1-5, with TRBD1 matching 7 bases. The germline CDR1 and CDR2 sequences are ENHRY and SYGVKD. This CDR3 is 13 amino acids long. V gave up 10 bases and J gave up 4 bases; unmatched junction bases: 7. The CDR3 region has the DNA TGTGCCACCGGGACAGTCGAGAATCAGCCCCAGCATTTT. It specifies CATGTVENQPQHF.

J is TRBJ1-1 and V is TRBV5-6; D unresolved. Germline CDR1 reads SGHDT; CDR2 reads YYEEEE. The CDR3 has 15 amino acids. V was cut by 0 bases and J by 3 bases, with 12 bases left in between. CDR3 sequence (DNA): TGTGCCAGCAGCTTGGGGAGGGAGTGGGACACTGAAGCTTTCTTT. It specifies CASSLGREWDTEAFF.

This clone was seen a single time. The rearrangement uses TRBV6-5 and TRBJ2-1; D remains ambiguous. Between the trimmed V and J ends, which lost 6 bases and 2 bases, there was a span of 8 bases. The germline V gene has CDR1 MNHEY and CDR2 SVGAGI. This CDR3 has 13 residues. CDR3 region: CASSPRPYNEQFF. The CDR3 nucleotides are TGTGCCAGCAGCCCAAGACCCTACAATGAGCAGTTCTTC.

This chain links TRBV19 with TRBJ1-3; no clear D. V lost 6 bases, J lost 0 bases, and 6 bases lay in between. Germline CDR1 and CDR2: LNHDA and SQIVND (reference sequence). This CDR3 contains 13 residues. Written as DNA, the CDR3 is TGTGCCAGTAGAGATCTCTCTGGAAACACCATATATTTT. Translation: CASRDLSGNTIYF. Looking up the rest from reference TRBV19 and TRBJ1-3 gives the full variable domain: DGGITQSPKYLFRKEGQNVTLSCEQNLNHDAMYWYRQDPGQGLRLIYYSQIVNDFQKGDIAEGYSVSREKKESFPLTVTSAQKNPTAFYLCASRDLSGNTIYFGEGSWLTVV.

This chain connects TRBV7-9 to TRBJ2-1, with D possibly being TRBD1 (6 bases). The V and J ends lost 3 bases and 7 bases respectively, with 10 bases between them. The CDR3 has 13 residues. Germline CDR1 reads SEHNR; CDR2 reads FQNEAQ (reference sequence). The CDR3 loop reads CASSFVRGNEQFF. As DNA, the CDR3 is TGTGCCAGCAGCTTTGTTAGGGGGAATGAGCAGTTCTTC.